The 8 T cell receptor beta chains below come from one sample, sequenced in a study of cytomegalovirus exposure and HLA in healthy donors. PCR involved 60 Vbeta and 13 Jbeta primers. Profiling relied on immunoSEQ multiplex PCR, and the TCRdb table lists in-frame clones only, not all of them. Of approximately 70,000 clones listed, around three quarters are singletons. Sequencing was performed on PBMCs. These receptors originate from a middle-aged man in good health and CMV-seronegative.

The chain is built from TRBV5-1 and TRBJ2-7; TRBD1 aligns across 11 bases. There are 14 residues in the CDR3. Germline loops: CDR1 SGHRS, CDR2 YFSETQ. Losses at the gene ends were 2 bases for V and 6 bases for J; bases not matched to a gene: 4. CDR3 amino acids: CASSLRTGGAEQYF. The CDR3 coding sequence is TGCGCCAGCAGCTTAAGGACAGGGGGCGCCGAGCAGTACTTC.

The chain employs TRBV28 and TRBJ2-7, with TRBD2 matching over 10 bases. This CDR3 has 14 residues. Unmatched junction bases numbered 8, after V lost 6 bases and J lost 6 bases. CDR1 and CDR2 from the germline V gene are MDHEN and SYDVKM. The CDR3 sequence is CASSPKREGGEQYF. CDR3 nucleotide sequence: TGTGCCAGCAGCCCTAAGCGGGAGGGAGGCGAGCAGTACTTC.

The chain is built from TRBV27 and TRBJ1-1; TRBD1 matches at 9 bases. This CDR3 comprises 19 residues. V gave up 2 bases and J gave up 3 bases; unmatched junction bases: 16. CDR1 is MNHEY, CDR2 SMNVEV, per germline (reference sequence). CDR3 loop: CASSLLAGGQGVGDTEAFF. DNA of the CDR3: TGTGCCAGCAGTTTACTTGCTGGGGGACAGGGCGTTGGGGACACTGAAGCTTTCTTT.

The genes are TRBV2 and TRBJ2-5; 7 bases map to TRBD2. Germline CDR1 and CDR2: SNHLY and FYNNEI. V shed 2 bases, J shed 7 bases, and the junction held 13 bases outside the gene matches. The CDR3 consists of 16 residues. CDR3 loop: CASSEFAGLSLGTQYF. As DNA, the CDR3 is TGTGCCAGCAGTGAATTTGCGGGACTAAGCCTCGGGACCCAGTACTTC.

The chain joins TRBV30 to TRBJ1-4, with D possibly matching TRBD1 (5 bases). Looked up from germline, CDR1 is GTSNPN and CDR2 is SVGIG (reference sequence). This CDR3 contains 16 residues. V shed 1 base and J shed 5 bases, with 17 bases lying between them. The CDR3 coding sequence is TGTGCCTGGAGTGGGGACGGGGGGAGTAGGAATGAAAAACTGTTTTTT. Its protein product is CAWSGDGGSRNEKLFF.

CDR3: CATSEGGTEAFF. In nucleotides, the CDR3 is TGTGCCACCTCGGAAGGGGGCACTGAAGCTTTCTTT. The chain has TRBV13 and TRBJ1-1; a possible D gene is TRBD1 (6 bases). The CDR3 totals 12 residues. With 10 bases removed from V and 4 bases from J, the gap between germline ends came to 13 bases. Germline V gene sequence: CDR1 PRHDT, CDR2 FYEKMQ (reference sequence).

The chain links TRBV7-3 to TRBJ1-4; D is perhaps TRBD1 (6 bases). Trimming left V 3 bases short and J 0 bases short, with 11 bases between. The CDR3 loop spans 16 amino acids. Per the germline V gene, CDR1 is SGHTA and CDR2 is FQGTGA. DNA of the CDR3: TGTGCCAGCAGCTTGCAGGGGCCGACAACTAATGAAAAACTGTTTTTT. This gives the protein CASSLQGPTTNEKLFF. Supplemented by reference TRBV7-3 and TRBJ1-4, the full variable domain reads GAGVSQTPSNKVTEKGKYVELRCDPISGHTALYWYRQSLGQGPEFLIYFQGTGAADDSGLPNDRFFAVRPEGSVSTLKIQRTERGDSAVYLCASSLQGPTTNEKLFFGSGTQLSVL.

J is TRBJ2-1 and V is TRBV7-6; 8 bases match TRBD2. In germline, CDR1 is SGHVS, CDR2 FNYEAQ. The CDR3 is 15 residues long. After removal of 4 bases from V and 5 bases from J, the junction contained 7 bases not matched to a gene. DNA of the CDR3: TGTGCCAGCAGCTCCCAAGTGGGACTAGACAATGAGCAGTTCTTC. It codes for CASSSQVGLDNEQFF. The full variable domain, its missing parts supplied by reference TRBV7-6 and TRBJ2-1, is GAGVSQSPRYKVTKRGQDVALRCDPISGHVSLYWYRQALGQGPEFLTYFNYEAQQDKSGLPNDRFSAERPEGSISTLTIQRTEQRDSAMYRCASSSQVGLDNEQFFGPGTRLTVL.